The 27 T cell receptor beta chains listed next were all sequenced from one sample in a study of T cell changes during pregnancy in multiple sclerosis. Generated by immunoSEQ multiplex PCR, the TCRdb table keeps only in-frame clones and is missing some. Of roughly 57,000 clones listed, about 88% are singletons. Sequenced here: CD8+ T cells from peripheral blood mononuclear cells, sampled before pregnancy. The receptor set was obtained from a female donor with multiple sclerosis, enrolled in a pregnancy study.

In its sample, this clone was seen once. CDR3 amino acids: CASSLEGGGAEKLFF. For the CDR3, the DNA is TGCGCCAGCAGCTTGGAAGGGGGGGGCGCCGAAAAACTGTTTTTT. The J gene is TRBJ1-4, the V gene TRBV5-1; possibly TRBD1 for D (6 bases). CDR3 length: 15 residues. V lost 0 bases, J lost 8 bases, and 14 bases lay in between. From germline, CDR1 is SGHRS and CDR2 YFSETQ.

The rearrangement joins TRBV9 to TRBJ1-2, with a possible D match to TRBD1 (6 bases). Per germline, CDR1 SGDLS and CDR2 YYNGEE. The V end lost 4 bases, the J end lost 6 bases, and 13 bases lay between the germline ends. The CDR3 totals 13 residues. CDR3 protein: CASSTHTGNGYTF. Written as DNA, the CDR3 is TGTGCCAGCAGCACCCACACAGGGAATGGCTACACCTTC.

This clone is judged medium-sized. V is TRBV18 and J is TRBJ1-6, with a possible D match to TRBD1 (5 bases). V lost 4 bases to trimming and J lost 7 bases, with 11 bases between them. CDR3 length: 14 residues. Germline-derived CDR1 and CDR2 are KGHSH and LQKENI. CDR3 sequence (DNA): TGTGCCAGCTCACTTTTAGGGGTAAATTCACCCCTCCACTTT. This encodes CASSLLGVNSPLHF.

The chain employs TRBV9 and TRBJ1-2; 8 nucleotides agree with TRBD1. J gave up 2 bases and V 3 bases, and 9 bases lay outside the gene matches. CDR1 and CDR2 from the germline V gene are SGDLS and YYNGEE. The CDR3 covers 16 residues. The CDR3 DNA follows: TGTGCCAGCAGCGGAGGACAGGGCCGAGACAACTATGGCTACACCTTC. It specifies CASSGGQGRDNYGYTF.

CDR3 sequence: CASSLSTGQYTEAFF. DNA for the CDR3: TGTGCCAGCAGTTTATCGACGGGTCAATACACTGAAGCTTTCTTT. This chain uses TRBV27 with TRBJ1-1; the D is unclear. This CDR3 comprises 15 residues. Germline values: CDR1 MNHEY, CDR2 SMNVEV (reference sequence). V lost 0 bases and J 3 bases, leaving 11 bases between the germline ends.

The chain joins TRBV5-4 to TRBJ2-3, with TRBD1 as a possible D gene (7 bases). Trimming took 3 bases from V and 2 from J, leaving 22 bases between them. The CDR3 extends over 18 amino acids. Germline lookup yields CDR1 SGHNT and CDR2 YYREEE (reference sequence). For the CDR3, the DNA is TGTGCCAGCAGCTCCCCCTTTGGCCAGGGGGGCATCACAGATACGCAGTATTTT. Its translation: CASSSPFGQGGITDTQYF.

V usage is TRBV18 and J usage is TRBJ2-1; D not certain. Germline CDR1 is KGHSH and CDR2 is LQKENI. The ends were cut back, 3 bases at V and 4 bases at J, with 10 bases in the middle. CDR3 length: 14 residues. This chain's CDR3 is CASSPYDSYNEQFF. CDR3 in DNA: TGTGCCAGCTCACCTTACGACTCTTACAATGAGCAGTTCTTC.

V usage is TRBV27 and J usage is TRBJ1-1, with D uncertain. Trimming removed 3 bases at V and 6 bases at J, with 11 bases between. The germline V gene has CDR1 MNHEY and CDR2 SMNVEV (reference sequence). This CDR3 contains 13 residues. The CDR3 here is CASSFTARAEAFF. The CDR3 DNA follows: TGTGCCAGCAGTTTTACGGCCCGGGCTGAAGCTTTCTTT.

The CDR3 loop reads CASSQEQGNTGELFF. The CDR3 coding sequence is TGCGCCAGCAGCCAAGAACAGGGAAACACCGGGGAGCTGTTTTTT. The chain couples TRBV4-1 to TRBJ2-2; a possible D gene is TRBD1 (6 bases). This CDR3 has 15 residues. In germline, CDR1 is MGHRA, CDR2 YSYEKL. V lost 0 bases and J 2 bases, leaving 7 bases between the germline ends.

The chain carries TRBV6-6 and TRBJ1-3; 8 positions match TRBD1. Looked up from germline, CDR1 is MNHNY and CDR2 is SVGAGI (reference sequence). CDR3 length: 16 residues. The V segment lost 6 bases and the J segment 0 bases; nucleotides outside the gene matches: 7. The CDR3 DNA sequence: TGTGCCAGCAGAGGGGCGGGACAGGCCTCTGGAAACACCATATATTTT. Encoded protein: CASRGAGQASGNTIYF.

This chain connects TRBV4-1 to TRBJ1-5, with TRBD1 identical over 9 bases. Losses at the gene ends were 3 bases for V and 6 bases for J; bases not matched to a gene: 6. Germline lookup yields CDR1 MGHRA and CDR2 YSYEKL. The CDR3 spans 15 residues. CDR3 protein: CASSHVTGGSQPQHF. In DNA form, the CDR3 reads TGCGCCAGCAGCCATGTGACAGGGGGTTCTCAGCCCCAGCATTTT.

V is TRBV4-3 and J is TRBJ2-7; the match to TRBD1 covers 7 bases. Germline lookup yields CDR1 LGHNA and CDR2 YSLEER. Trimming at V came to 2 bases and at J to 3 bases, leaving 13 bases not matched to a gene. The CDR3 covers 17 residues. The CDR3 loop is CASSQNLPGQINYEQYF. The CDR3, as DNA: TGCGCCAGCAGCCAAAATCTACCGGGACAGATTAACTACGAGCAGTACTTC.

This chain connects TRBV6-6 to TRBJ2-3; 11 bases match TRBD2. This CDR3 contains 16 residues. CDR1 is MNHNY and CDR2 is SVGAGI in the germline V gene (reference sequence). Trimming removed 5 bases from V and 4 bases from J; junction bases left unmatched: 8. The chain's CDR3 is CASSRISGGAADTQYF. Written as DNA, the CDR3 is TGTGCCAGCAGTAGAATTAGCGGGGGGGCTGCAGATACGCAGTATTTT.

The CDR3: CASSSSSLYEQYF. CDR3 coding DNA: TGTGCCAGCAGCAGTTCCTCCCTCTACGAGCAGTACTTC. V is TRBV6-5 and J is TRBJ2-7; D remains ambiguous. This CDR3 is built from 13 residues. V was trimmed by 6 bases and J by 3 bases, leaving 12 bases between them. Germline CDR1 and CDR2: MNHEY and SVGAGI.

This clone was detected many times. The chain combines TRBV27 with TRBJ2-3, with 12 bases fitting TRBD2. The CDR3 consists of 18 residues. CDR1 and CDR2 (germline): MNHEY, SMNVEV (reference sequence). V shed 6 bases and J 0 bases; nucleotides not matched to a gene: 10. This CDR3 reads CASREGLAGNPSTDTQYF. The DNA of the CDR3 is TGTGCCAGCAGGGAAGGACTAGCGGGGAACCCGAGCACAGATACGCAGTATTTT.

This clone is medium-sized in the sample. This chain connects TRBV4-2 to TRBJ2-1, with 9 bases fitting TRBD2. V dropped 0 bases and J dropped 10; count of bases not matched to a gene: 10. In germline, CDR1 is LGHNA, CDR2 YNFKEQ. The CDR3 has 16 amino acids. CDR3 nucleotides: TGTGCCAGCAGCCAAGATGGAGGCGGGGGGGCAGAAGAGCAGTTCTTC. Amino acids: CASSQDGGGGAEEQFF.

The V call is TRBV27, the J call TRBJ2-7, with 9 bases matching TRBD2. The germline gives CDR1 MNHEY, CDR2 SMNVEV (reference sequence). V shed 4 bases and J 2 bases; nucleotides not matched to a gene: 12. The CDR3 has 17 amino acids. The CDR3 protein is CASSYKREAQPPYEQYF. CDR3 coding DNA: TGTGCCAGCAGTTACAAGCGGGAGGCTCAGCCTCCCTACGAGCAGTACTTC.

V gene TRBV9 combines with J gene TRBJ2-3, with 11 nucleotides matching TRBD2. There are 15 residues in the CDR3. The germline V gene encodes CDR1 SGDLS and CDR2 YYNGEE. V was clipped by 0 bases and J by 6 bases; unmatched bases: 3. CDR3 nucleotide sequence: TGTGCCAGCAGCGTAGCTAGCGGGGGGCTGGATACGCAGTATTTT. Residues: CASSVASGGLDTQYF.

This chain uses TRBV6-1 with TRBJ2-7; 10 bases map to TRBD2. V trimming: 3 bases; J trimming: 6 bases; junction bases outside the gene matches: 8. CDR1 is MNHNS and CDR2 is SASEGT in the germline V gene. The CDR3 is made up of 15 amino acids. In DNA, the CDR3 is TGTGCCAGCAGTGAGGGGAGCGGGGGGGCTTTCGAGCAGTACTTC. Protein: CASSEGSGGAFEQYF.

The V call is TRBV7-8, the J call TRBJ2-3, with 8 positions matching TRBD2. CDR3 length: 14 residues. V shed 11 bases, J shed 6 bases, and the junction held 13 bases outside the gene matches. Germline V lookup: CDR1 SGHVS, CDR2 FQNEAQ. The CDR3 is CASDPSGGVDTQYF. CDR3 DNA: TGTGCCTCCGACCCCAGCGGGGGCGTGGATACGCAGTATTTT.

This clone was picked up a small number of times. The chain links TRBV19 to TRBJ1-5, with 10 bases aligning to TRBD1. CDR1 and CDR2 from the germline V gene are LNHDA and SQIVND (reference sequence). This CDR3 has 14 residues. Germline trimming cut 5 bases from V and 9 bases from J; bases unmatched to any gene: 7. CDR3: CASSFGTGAWPQHF. In DNA form, the CDR3 reads TGTGCCAGTAGTTTTGGGACAGGGGCGTGGCCCCAGCATTTT.

The V call is TRBV9, the J call TRBJ1-5; no firm D call. CDR3 length equals 14 residues. V lost 4 bases and J 5 bases, leaving 13 bases between the germline ends. Germline CDR1 SGDLS, CDR2 YYNGEE. The CDR3 reads CASSQGGYHQPQHF. CDR3 in DNA: TGTGCCAGCAGCCAAGGAGGTTATCATCAGCCCCAGCATTTT.

The chain couples TRBV7-9 to TRBJ2-3; 7 bases align to TRBD2. Trimming at V came to 5 bases and at J to 0 bases, leaving 5 bases not matched to a gene. The CDR3 is 15 amino acids. Germline CDR1 reads SEHNR; CDR2 reads FQNEAQ (reference sequence). CDR3 nucleotide sequence: TGTGCCAGCAGCCACAGCGGGGCTAGCACAGATACGCAGTATTTT. It codes for CASSHSGASTDTQYF.

The rearrangement joins TRBV7-9 to TRBJ1-5; D unresolved. Germline V gives CDR1 SEHNR, CDR2 FQNEAQ (reference sequence). The CDR3 covers 18 residues. V was clipped by 5 bases and J by 0 bases, with 20 bases between them. CDR3: CASSQTPGGRYSNQPQHF. The CDR3 nucleotides read TGTGCCAGCAGCCAGACCCCGGGAGGCCGTTATAGCAATCAGCCCCAGCATTTT.

The chain has TRBV27 and TRBJ2-7; D might be TRBD1 (6 bases). CDR1 is MNHEY and CDR2 is SMNVEV in the germline V gene (reference sequence). This CDR3 has 12 residues. V lost 6 bases, J lost 3 bases, and 9 bases lay in between. The CDR3: CASRTGYYEQYF. The CDR3 bases are TGTGCCAGCAGAACAGGGTACTACGAGCAGTACTTC.

This chain links TRBV19 with TRBJ1-1; perhaps TRBD1 as D (5 bases). CDR3 length: 15 residues. Trimming cost V 4 bases and J 8 bases, with 20 bases left between them. CDR1 LNHDA and CDR2 SQIVND come from the germline V gene (reference sequence). Here the CDR3 reads CASSTTLDRQFEAFF. The DNA for the CDR3 is TGTGCCAGTAGTACAACCCTTGACAGACAATTCGAAGCTTTCTTT.

The rearrangement links TRBV27 to TRBJ1-3; no clear D. V was shortened by 3 bases and J by 2 bases, with 8 bases between the two germline ends. CDR1 is MNHEY and CDR2 is SMNVEV in the germline V gene (reference sequence). CDR3 length: 14 residues. CDR3 amino acids: CASSLGVTGNTIYF. The DNA of the CDR3 is TGTGCCAGCAGTTTGGGCGTAACTGGAAACACCATATATTTT.